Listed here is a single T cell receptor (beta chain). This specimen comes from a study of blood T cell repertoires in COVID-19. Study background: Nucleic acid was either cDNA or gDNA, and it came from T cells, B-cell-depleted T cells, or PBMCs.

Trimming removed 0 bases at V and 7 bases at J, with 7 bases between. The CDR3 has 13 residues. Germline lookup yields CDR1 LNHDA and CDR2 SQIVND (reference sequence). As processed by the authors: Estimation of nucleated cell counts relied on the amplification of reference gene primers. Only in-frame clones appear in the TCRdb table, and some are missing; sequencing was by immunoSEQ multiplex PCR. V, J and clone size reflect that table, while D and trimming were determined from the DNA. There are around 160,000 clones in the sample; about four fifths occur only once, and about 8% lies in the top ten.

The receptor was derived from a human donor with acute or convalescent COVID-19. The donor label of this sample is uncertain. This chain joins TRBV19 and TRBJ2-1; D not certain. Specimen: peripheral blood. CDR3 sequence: CASSIDRRNEQFF. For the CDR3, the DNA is TGTGCCAGTAGTATAGACAGAAGAAATGAGCAGTTCTTC.